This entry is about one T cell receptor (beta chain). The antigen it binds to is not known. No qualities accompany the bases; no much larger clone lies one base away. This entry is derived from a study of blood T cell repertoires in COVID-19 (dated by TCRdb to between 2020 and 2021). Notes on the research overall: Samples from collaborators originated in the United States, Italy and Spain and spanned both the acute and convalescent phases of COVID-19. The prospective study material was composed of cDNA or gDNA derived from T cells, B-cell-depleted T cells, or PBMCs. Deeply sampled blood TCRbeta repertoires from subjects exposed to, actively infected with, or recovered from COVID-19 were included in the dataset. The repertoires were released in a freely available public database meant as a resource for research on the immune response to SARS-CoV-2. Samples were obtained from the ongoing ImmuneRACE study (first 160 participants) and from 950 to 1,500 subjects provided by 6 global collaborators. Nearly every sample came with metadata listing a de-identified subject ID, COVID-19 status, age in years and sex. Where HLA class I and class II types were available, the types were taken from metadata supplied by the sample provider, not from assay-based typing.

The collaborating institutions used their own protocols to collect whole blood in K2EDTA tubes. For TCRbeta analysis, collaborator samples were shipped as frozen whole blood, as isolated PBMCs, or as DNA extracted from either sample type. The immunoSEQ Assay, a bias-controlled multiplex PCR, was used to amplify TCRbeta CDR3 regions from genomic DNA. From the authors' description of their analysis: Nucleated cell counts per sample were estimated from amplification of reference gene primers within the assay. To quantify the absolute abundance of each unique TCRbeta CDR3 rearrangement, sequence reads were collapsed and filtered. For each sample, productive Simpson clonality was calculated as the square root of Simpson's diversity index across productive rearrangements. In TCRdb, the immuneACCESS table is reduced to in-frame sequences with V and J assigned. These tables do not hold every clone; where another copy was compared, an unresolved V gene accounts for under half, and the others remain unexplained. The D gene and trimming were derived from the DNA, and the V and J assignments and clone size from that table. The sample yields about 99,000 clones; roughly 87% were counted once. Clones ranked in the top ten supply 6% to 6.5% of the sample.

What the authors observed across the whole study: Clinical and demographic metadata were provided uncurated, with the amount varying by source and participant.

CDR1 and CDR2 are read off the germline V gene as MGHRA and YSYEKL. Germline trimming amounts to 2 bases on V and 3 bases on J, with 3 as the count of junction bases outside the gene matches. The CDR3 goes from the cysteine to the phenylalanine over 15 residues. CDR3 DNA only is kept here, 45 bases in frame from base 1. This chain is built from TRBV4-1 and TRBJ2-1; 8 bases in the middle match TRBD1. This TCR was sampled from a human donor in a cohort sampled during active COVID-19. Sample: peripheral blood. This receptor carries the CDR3 CASSQTGTGYNEQFF. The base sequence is TGCGCCAGCAGCCAAACCGGGACAGGCTACAATGAGCAGTTCTTC.